This entry lists 2 T cell receptor beta chains sequenced from one sample in a study of shared clonotypes between healthy human individuals. Repertoires were generated with immunoSEQ multiplex PCR, while TCRdb's copy carries only in-frame clones and drops some. The table records about half a million clones, more than 75% of them present only once. What was sequenced was PBMCs. The source is a middle-aged woman in good health. Some clones in this sample may be carry-over from other donors' samples.

Notes on this clone: This likely reflects a read error, since a far larger clone is one base away. Distinct nucleotide sequences in the sample also encode this CDR3. The CDR3, as DNA: TGTGCCTGGAGTAGGGGTAACGGGCAGCCCCAGCATTTT. This translates into CAWSRGNGQPQHF. This chain joins TRBV30 and TRBJ1-5; possibly TRBD1 for D (5 bases). Trimming took off 2 bases at V and 7 bases at J, with 12 bases between the two ends. The CDR3 is made up of 13 amino acids. Germline-derived CDR1 and CDR2 are GTSNPN and SVGIG (reference sequence).

This clone has a single count. A much larger clone sits a single nucleotide away, making a read error possible. The V call is TRBV4-3, the J call TRBJ2-7, with D hard to call. The CDR3 contains 14 residues. CDR1 and CDR2 from the germline V gene are LGHNA and YSLEER. Trimming shortened V by 0 bases and J by 2 bases, and 8 bases separated the two germline ends. The CDR3 DNA reads as TGCGCCAGCAGCCAAGATCACGGACCCTACGAGCAGTACTTC. Translation: CASSQDHGPYEQYF.